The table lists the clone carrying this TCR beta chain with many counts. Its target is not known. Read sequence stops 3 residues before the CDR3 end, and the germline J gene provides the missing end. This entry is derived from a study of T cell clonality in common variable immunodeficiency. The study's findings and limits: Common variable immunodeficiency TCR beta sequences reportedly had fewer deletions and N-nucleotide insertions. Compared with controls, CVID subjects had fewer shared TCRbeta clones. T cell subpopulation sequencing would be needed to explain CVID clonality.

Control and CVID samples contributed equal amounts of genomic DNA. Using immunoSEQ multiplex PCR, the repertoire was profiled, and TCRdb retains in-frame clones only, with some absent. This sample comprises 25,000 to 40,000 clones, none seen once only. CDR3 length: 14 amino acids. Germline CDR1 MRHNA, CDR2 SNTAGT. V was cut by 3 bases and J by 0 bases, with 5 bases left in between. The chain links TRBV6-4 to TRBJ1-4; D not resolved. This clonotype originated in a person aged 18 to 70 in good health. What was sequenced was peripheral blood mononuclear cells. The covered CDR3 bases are TGTGCCAGCAGTGAAGAGGCAACTAATGAAAAA. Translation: CASSEEATNEK. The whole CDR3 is CASSEEATNEKLFF.